The 10 T cell receptor beta chains in this list originate from one sample, sequenced in a study of Ad26.COV2.S vaccination and SARS-CoV-2 variants (dated by TCRdb to the early 2020s). The sample's treatment or condition label, decoded: 19 received Ad26.COV2.S at low or high dose, single or two shots; about 5 received placebo; per-sample allocation not given. Repertoires of vaccine and placebo recipients were sequenced from samples taken on day 63 after the first injection. The library was produced with the immunoSEQ multiplex PCR assay. TCRdb carries this immuneACCESS record with in-frame sequences only. Its versions omit some clonotypes, under half of them owing to an unresolved V gene in the studies checked, with the rest unexplained. This sample has about 350,000 clones in its table, and approximately 86% of those were observed once. Around 11% of the sample is taken by the ten largest. The sample in question was peripheral blood, obtained in a trial of Ad26.COV2.S vaccine versus placebo. These TCRs come from a person aged 18 to 65 who received the Ad26.COV2.S COVID-19 vaccine or a placebo.

The V and J genes are TRBV7-2 and TRBJ2-1, with 12 nucleotides matching TRBD2. The CDR3 sequence is 16 residues long. The V gene's germline CDR1 is SGHTA and CDR2 FQGNSA. V shed 5 bases, J shed 7 bases, and the junction held 9 bases outside the gene matches. Written as DNA, the CDR3 is TGTGCCAGCAGCCCCCGACTAGCGGGGGCGGTTAATGAGCAGTTCTTC. It codes for CASSPRLAGAVNEQFF.

The chain combines TRBV7-9 with TRBJ1-1, with 9 bases identical to TRBD1. This CDR3 has 16 amino acids. Losses at the gene ends were 5 bases for V and 0 bases for J; bases not matched to a gene: 7. In germline, CDR1 is SEHNR, CDR2 FQNEAQ (reference sequence). CDR3 nucleotide sequence: TGTGCCAGCAGCACCTGGACAGGGGACATGAACACTGAAGCTTTCTTT. It translates to CASSTWTGDMNTEAFF.

This rearrangement joins TRBV12-2 to TRBJ2-7; the table's D gene call, TRBD1, was not cross checked with the DNA. TRBV12-2 is assigned pseudogene status. The CDR3 totals 17 residues. The CDR3 bases are TGTGCAAGTCGCTTAGCCCCTCCGACAGGAGGATCCTACGAGCAGTACTTC. It specifies CASRLAPPTGGSYEQYF.

This clone has just a few counts. The V gene is TRBV6-5, the J gene TRBJ2-1, with a weak D call TRBD1 (5 bases). The CDR3 is made up of 12 amino acids. Trimming left V 7 bases short and J 6 bases short, with 10 bases between. CDR1 and CDR2 (germline): MNHEY, SVGAGI. Written as DNA, the CDR3 is TGTGCCAGCACGAGACAGCCCAATGAGCAGTTCTTC. Protein: CASTRQPNEQFF.

CDR3 sequence reads: CAISESMASVEGYGYTF. DNA for the CDR3: TGTGCCATCAGTGAGTCCATGGCTAGTGTGGAGGGCTATGGCTACACCTTC. This chain links TRBV10-3 with TRBJ1-2; D call uncertain. V was clipped by 0 bases and J by 4 bases, with 18 bases between them. The CDR3 contains 17 residues. From germline, CDR1 is ENHRY and CDR2 SYGVKD.

This clone appeared once. This sequence joins TRBV6-6 and TRBJ2-4, with 10 bases that match TRBD2. The CDR3 is 17 residues long. From germline, CDR1 is MNHNY and CDR2 SVGAGI (reference sequence). Germline trimming cut 5 bases from V and 1 base from J; bases unmatched to any gene: 8. In nucleotides, the CDR3 is TGTGCCAGCAGTCAGTTGAGCGGGGGGGCGGCCAAAAACATTCAGTACTTC. Translating gives CASSQLSGGAAKNIQYF.

The gene calls are TRBV7-3 and TRBJ2-3, with TRBD2 matching over 7 bases. Germline loops: CDR1 SGHTA, CDR2 FQGTGA. This CDR3 comprises 15 residues. With V trimmed by 5 bases and J by 6 bases, 11 bases remained unmatched. This CDR3 is CASSPALADGDTQYF. The CDR3 DNA reads TGTGCCAGCAGCCCGGCTCTAGCGGATGGGGATACGCAGTATTTT.

This chain uses TRBV5-1 with TRBJ2-3; D unclear. Germline assignment: CDR1 SGHRS and CDR2 YFSETQ. V lost 1 base, J lost 0 bases, and 9 bases lay in between. CDR3 length: 15 residues. CDR3 DNA sequence: TGCGCCAGCAGCTTGTCAGAGTATAGCACAGATACGCAGTATTTT. Residues: CASSLSEYSTDTQYF.

This chain joins TRBV18 and TRBJ2-1, with D uncertain. Germline V gene sequence: CDR1 KGHSH, CDR2 LQKENI. V was pared by 8 bases and J by 4 bases, with 18 bases between. This CDR3 region has 15 residues. Here the CDR3 reads CASEKPTDAYNEQFF. In DNA form, the CDR3 reads TGTGCCAGCGAGAAGCCCACTGACGCATACAATGAGCAGTTCTTC.

The rearrangement uses TRBV6-5 and TRBJ1-5, with TRBD1 matching over 7 bases. The CDR3 sequence is 14 residues long. The trim removed 6 bases at V and 3 bases at J, leaving 5 bases unmatched. The germline V gene has CDR1 MNHEY and CDR2 SVGAGI. The CDR3 loop is CASRGQNPNQPQHF. CDR3 bases: TGTGCCAGCAGGGGACAGAACCCCAATCAGCCCCAGCATTTT.